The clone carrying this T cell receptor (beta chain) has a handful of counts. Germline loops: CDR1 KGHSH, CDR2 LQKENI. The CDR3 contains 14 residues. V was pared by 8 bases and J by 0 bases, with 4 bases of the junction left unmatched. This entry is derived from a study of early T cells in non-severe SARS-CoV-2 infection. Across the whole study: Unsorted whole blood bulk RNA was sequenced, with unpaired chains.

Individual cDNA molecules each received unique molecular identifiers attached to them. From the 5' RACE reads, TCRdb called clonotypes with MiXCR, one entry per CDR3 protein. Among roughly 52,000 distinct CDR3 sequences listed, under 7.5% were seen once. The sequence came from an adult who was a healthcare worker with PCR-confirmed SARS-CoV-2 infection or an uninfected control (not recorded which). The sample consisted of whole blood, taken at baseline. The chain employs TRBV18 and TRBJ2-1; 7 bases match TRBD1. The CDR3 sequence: CASRRDSSYNEQFF. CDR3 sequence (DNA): TGTGCCAGCCGACGGGACAGCTCCTACAATGAGCAGTTCTTC.